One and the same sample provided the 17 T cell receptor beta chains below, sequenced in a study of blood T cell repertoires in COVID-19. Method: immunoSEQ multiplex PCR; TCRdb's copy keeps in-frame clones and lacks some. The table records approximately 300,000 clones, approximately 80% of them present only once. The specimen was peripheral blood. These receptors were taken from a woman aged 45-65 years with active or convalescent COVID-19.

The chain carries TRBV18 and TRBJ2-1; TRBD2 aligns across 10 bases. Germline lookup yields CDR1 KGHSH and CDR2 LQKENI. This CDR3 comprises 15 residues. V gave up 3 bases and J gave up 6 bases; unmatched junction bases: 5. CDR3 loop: CASSPLAGAGNEQFF. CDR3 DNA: TGTGCCAGCTCACCCCTAGCGGGAGCGGGCAATGAGCAGTTCTTC.

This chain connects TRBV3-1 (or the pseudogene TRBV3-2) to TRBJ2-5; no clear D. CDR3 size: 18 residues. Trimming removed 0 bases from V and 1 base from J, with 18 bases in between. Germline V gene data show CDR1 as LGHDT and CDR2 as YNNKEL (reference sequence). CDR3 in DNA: TGTGCCAGCAGCCAAGATTATCCGAACGTTTGGAGCCAAGAGACCCAGTACTTC. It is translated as CASSQDYPNVWSQETQYF.

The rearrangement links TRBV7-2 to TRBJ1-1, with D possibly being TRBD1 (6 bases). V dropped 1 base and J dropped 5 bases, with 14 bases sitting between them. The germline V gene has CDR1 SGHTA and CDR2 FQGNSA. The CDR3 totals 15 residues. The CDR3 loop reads CASSLEGDWKTEAFF. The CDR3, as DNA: TGTGCCAGCAGCTTAGAGGGGGATTGGAAAACTGAAGCTTTCTTT.

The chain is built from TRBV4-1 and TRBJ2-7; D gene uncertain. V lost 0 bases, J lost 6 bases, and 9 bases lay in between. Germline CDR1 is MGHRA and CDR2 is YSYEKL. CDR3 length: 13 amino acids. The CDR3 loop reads CASSQDESSEQYF. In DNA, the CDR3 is TGCGCCAGCAGCCAAGATGAGTCGAGCGAGCAGTACTTC.

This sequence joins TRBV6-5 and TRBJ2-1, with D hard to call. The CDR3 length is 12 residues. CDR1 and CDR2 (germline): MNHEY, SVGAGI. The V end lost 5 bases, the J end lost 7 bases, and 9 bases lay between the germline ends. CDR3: CASSPPSNEQFF. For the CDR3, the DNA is TGTGCCAGCAGTCCCCCTTCTAATGAGCAGTTCTTC.

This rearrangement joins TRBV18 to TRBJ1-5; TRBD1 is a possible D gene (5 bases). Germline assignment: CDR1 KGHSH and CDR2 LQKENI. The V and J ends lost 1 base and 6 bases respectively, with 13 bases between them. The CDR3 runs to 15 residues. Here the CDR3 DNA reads TGTGCCAGCTCACCACGTCGGGGGTTGACTCAGCCCCAGCATTTT. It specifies CASSPRRGLTQPQHF.

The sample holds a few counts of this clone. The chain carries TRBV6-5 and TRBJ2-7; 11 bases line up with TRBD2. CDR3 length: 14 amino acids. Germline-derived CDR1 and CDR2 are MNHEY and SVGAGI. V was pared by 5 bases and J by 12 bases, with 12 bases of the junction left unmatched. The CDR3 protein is CASSPSGLAVERYF. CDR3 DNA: TGTGCCAGCAGTCCGTCGGGACTAGCGGTAGAGAGGTACTTC.

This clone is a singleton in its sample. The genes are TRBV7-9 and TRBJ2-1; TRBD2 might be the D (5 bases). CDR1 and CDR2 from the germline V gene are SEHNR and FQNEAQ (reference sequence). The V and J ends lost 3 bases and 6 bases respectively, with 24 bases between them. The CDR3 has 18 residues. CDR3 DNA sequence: TGTGCCAGCAGCTTGTCAACAAGTAACTGGCGGCGGGTCAATGAGCAGTTCTTC. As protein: CASSLSTSNWRRVNEQFF.

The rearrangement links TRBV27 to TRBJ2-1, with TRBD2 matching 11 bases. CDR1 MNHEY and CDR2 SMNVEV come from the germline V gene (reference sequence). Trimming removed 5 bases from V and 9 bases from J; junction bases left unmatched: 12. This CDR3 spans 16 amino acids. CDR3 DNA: TGTGCCAGCAGTCTCCTAGCGGGAGGATCCCCAAGTGAGCAGTTCTTC. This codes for CASSLLAGGSPSEQFF.

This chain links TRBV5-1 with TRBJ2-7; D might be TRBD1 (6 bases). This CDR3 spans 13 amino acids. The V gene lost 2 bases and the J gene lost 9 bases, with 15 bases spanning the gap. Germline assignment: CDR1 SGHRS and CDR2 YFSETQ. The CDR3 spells CASSFWTAGLQYF. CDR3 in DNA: TGCGCCAGCAGCTTCTGGACAGCCGGCCTGCAGTACTTC.

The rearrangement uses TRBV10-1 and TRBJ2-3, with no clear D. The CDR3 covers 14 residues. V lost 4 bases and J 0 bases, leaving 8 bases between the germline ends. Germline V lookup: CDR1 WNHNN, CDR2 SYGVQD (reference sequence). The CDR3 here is CASSGKASTDTQYF. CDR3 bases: TGCGCCAGCAGTGGCAAAGCTAGCACAGATACGCAGTATTTT.

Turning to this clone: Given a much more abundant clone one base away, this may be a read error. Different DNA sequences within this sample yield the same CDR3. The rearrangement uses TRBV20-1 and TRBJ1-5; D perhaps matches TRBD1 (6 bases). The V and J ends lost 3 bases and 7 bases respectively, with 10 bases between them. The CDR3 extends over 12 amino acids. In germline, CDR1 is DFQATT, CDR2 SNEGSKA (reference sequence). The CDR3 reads CSASRGGQPQHF. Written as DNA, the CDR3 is TGCAGTGCTAGTAGGGGGGGGCAGCCCCAGCATTTT.

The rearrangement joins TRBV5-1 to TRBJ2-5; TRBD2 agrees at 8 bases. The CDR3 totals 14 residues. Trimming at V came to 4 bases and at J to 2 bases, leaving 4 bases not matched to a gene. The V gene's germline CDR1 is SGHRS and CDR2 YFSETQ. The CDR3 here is CASSTEREQETQYF. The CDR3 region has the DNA TGCGCCAGCAGCACTGAGCGGGAGCAAGAGACCCAGTACTTC.

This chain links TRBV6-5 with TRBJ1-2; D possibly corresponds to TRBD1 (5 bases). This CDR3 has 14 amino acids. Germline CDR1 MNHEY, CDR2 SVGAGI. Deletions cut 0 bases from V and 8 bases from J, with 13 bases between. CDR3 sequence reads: CASSYSGTGGGYTF. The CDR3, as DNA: TGTGCCAGCAGTTACTCGGGAACGGGGGGAGGCTACACCTTC.

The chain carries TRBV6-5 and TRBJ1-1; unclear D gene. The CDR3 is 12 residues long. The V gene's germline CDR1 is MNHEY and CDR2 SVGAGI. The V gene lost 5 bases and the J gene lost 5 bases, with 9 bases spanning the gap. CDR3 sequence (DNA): TGTGCCAGCAGTAGCGTAGGAACTGAAGCTTTCTTT. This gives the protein CASSSVGTEAFF.

CDR3 sequence reads: CASSLRTSGRAGGNTDTQYF. The DNA of the CDR3 is TGTGCCAGTAGTCTACGGACTAGCGGGAGGGCCGGGGGGAACACAGATACGCAGTATTTT. This chain joins TRBV19 and TRBJ2-3; 15 nucleotides align to TRBD2. The CDR3 covers 20 residues. V dropped 5 bases and J dropped 2; count of bases not matched to a gene: 14. CDR1 and CDR2 (germline): LNHDA, SQIVND (reference sequence).

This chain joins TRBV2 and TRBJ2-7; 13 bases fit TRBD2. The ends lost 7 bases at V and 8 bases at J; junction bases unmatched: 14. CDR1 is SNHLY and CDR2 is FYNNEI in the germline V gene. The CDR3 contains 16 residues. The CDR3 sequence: CASTTSSGLAGYQQYF. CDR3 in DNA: TGTGCCAGCACCACCTCGTCGGGACTAGCGGGATACCAGCAGTACTTC. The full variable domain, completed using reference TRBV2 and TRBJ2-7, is EPEVTQTPSHQVTQMGQEVILRCVPISNHLYFYWYRQILGQKVEFLVSFYNNEISEKSEIFDDQFSVERPDGSNFTLKIRSTKLEDSAMYFCASTTSSGLAGYQQYFGPGTRLTVT.